Listed here are 16 T cell receptor beta chains from one sample, sequenced in a study of cytomegalovirus exposure and HLA in healthy donors. Method: immunoSEQ multiplex PCR; TCRdb's copy keeps in-frame clones and lacks some. Of fewer than 300,000 clones listed, approximately 88% are singletons. The source material was PBMCs. Source of these receptors: a woman between 18 and 30 years old in good health and CMV-seronegative.

V and J are TRBV28 and TRBJ1-2; no definite D call. Germline V CDR1 and CDR2: MDHEN, SYDVKM. The CDR3 extends over 11 amino acids. V lost 5 bases, J lost 8 bases, and 9 bases lay in between. The CDR3 DNA reads TGTGCCAGCAGTAACCCGGGAGGCTACACCTTC. This sequence encodes CASSNPGGYTF.

This clone was found once. The V call is TRBV2, the J call TRBJ2-5, with D perhaps TRBD2 (7 bases). The CDR3 has 14 residues. The V gene's germline CDR1 is SNHLY and CDR2 FYNNEI. Deletions cut 8 bases from V and 9 bases from J, with 22 bases between. The CDR3 DNA follows: TGTGCCAGCGACCCGTCAGGGGTAGGGGGGGCCCAGTACTTC. This codes for CASDPSGVGGAQYF.

V gene TRBV28 combines with J gene TRBJ1-1; D call uncertain. CDR1 is MDHEN and CDR2 is SYDVKM in the germline V gene. Trimming took 5 bases from V and 8 from J, leaving 9 bases between them. The CDR3 sequence is 11 residues long. DNA of the CDR3: TGTGCCAGCAGTAACAAGAAAGAAGCTTTCTTT. Translation gives CASSNKKEAFF. Filled out from reference TRBV28 and TRBJ1-1, the complete variable domain reads DVKVTQSSRYLVKRTGEKVFLECVQDMDHENMFWYRQDPGLGLRLIYFSYDVKMKEKGDIPEGYSVSREKKERFSLILESASTNQTSMYLCASSNKKEAFFGQGTRLTVV.

Details on this clone: Other DNA sequences in this specimen translate into the identical CDR3. The chain has TRBV5-1 and TRBJ1-3, with D perhaps TRBD1 (5 bases). The CDR3 runs to 13 residues. Germline assignment: CDR1 SGHRS and CDR2 YFSETQ. V gave up 4 bases and J gave up 3 bases, with 8 bases separating them. CDR3 sequence (DNA): TGCGCCAGCAGCCTGGACATTGGAAACACCATATATTTT. Translation: CASSLDIGNTIYF.

The chain uses TRBV15 and TRBJ1-5; unclear D gene. The CDR3 contains 14 residues. Trimming removed 1 base at V and 6 bases at J, with 10 bases between. The V gene's germline CDR1 is LNHNV and CDR2 YYDKDF (reference sequence). The CDR3 nucleotides are TGTGCCACCAGCAGAGTTCGGGGTGTTCAGCCCCAGCATTTT. Protein product: CATSRVRGVQPQHF. The whole variable domain, remainder taken from reference TRBV15 and TRBJ1-5, is DAMVIQNPRYQVTQFGKPVTLSCSQTLNHNVMYWYQQKSSQAPKLLFHYYDKDFNNEADTPDNFQSRRPNTSFCFLDIRSPGLGDTAMYLCATSRVRGVQPQHFGDGTRLSIL.

CDR3 amino acids: CASSERWVGGNSYEQYF. The DNA for the CDR3 is TGTGCCAGCAGTGAACGATGGGTGGGGGGAAACTCCTACGAGCAGTACTTC. The V gene is TRBV6-1, the J gene TRBJ2-7; D is possibly TRBD2 (6 bases). From germline, CDR1 is MNHNS and CDR2 SASEGT. Trimming took off 2 bases at V and 0 bases at J, with 17 bases between the two ends. The CDR3 length is 17 residues.

The chain uses TRBV5-4 and TRBJ2-1; 7 nucleotides line up with TRBD2. Germline CDR1 and CDR2: SGHNT and YYREEE (reference sequence). The ends lost 4 bases at V and 7 bases at J; junction bases unmatched: 8. This CDR3 is built from 14 residues. The CDR3 region is CASSKVGGRNEQFF. The CDR3, as DNA: TGTGCCAGCAGCAAGGTCGGGGGGAGAAATGAGCAGTTCTTC.

CDR3 nucleotide sequence: TGTGCCAGCAGCTTTCGTCCAGGCGGGGGGCGAGTCGCAACTAATGAAAAACTGTTTTTT. It is translated as CASSFRPGGGRVATNEKLFF. V is TRBV7-6 and J is TRBJ1-4, with D possibly matching TRBD1 (6 bases). CDR1 and CDR2 (germline): SGHVS, FNYEAQ. Deletions cut 3 bases from V and 0 bases from J, with 23 bases between. CDR3 length equals 20 residues.

The chain joins TRBV18 to TRBJ2-7, with 8 bases identical to TRBD1. Germline CDR1 KGHSH, CDR2 LQKENI. V shed 5 bases and J 7 bases; nucleotides not matched to a gene: 10. The CDR3 is 14 amino acids. The CDR3 DNA is TGTGCCAGCTCATACGGGACAGGAGGTCGGGAGCAGTACTTC. It specifies CASSYGTGGREQYF.

This chain uses TRBV14 with TRBJ1-2, with a tentative D call TRBD1 (5 bases). Trimming cost V 3 bases and J 8 bases, with 37 bases left between them. Germline assignment: CDR1 SGHDN and CDR2 FVKESK. The CDR3 extends over 21 amino acids. The CDR3: CASSQLNVFSPGLTGWGGYTF. CDR3 nucleotides: TGTGCCAGCAGCCAGCTGAACGTCTTCTCACCGGGACTGACGGGGTGGGGAGGCTACACCTTC. Together with reference TRBV14 and TRBJ1-2, the CDR3 gives the full variable domain: EAGVTQFPSHSVIEKGQTVTLRCDPISGHDNLYWYRRVMGKEIKFLLHFVKESKQDESGMPNNRFLAERTGGTYSTLKVQPAELEDSGVYFCASSQLNVFSPGLTGWGGYTFGSGTRLTVV.

The chain employs TRBV28 and TRBJ2-3, with D perhaps TRBD2 (5 bases). The V and J ends lost 6 bases and 4 bases respectively, with 14 bases between them. CDR1 and CDR2 from the germline V gene are MDHEN and SYDVKM. CDR3 length: 14 amino acids. This CDR3 reads CASSRRLGPDTQYF. CDR3 nucleotides: TGTGCCAGCAGCCGGAGGCTCGGGCCAGATACGCAGTATTTT.

Concerning this clone: Other nucleotide sequences in the sample specify the same CDR3. The V call is TRBV28, the J call TRBJ2-7; tentative D call: TRBD2 (6 bases). CDR3 length: 12 amino acids. The V end was cut by 3 bases, the J end by 4 bases, with 7 bases between. Germline lookup yields CDR1 MDHEN and CDR2 SYDVKM. CDR3 region: CASSLSGYEQYF. The CDR3 region has the DNA TGTGCCAGCAGTTTGAGCGGGTACGAGCAGTACTTC.

V gene TRBV30 combines with J gene TRBJ1-2; D call uncertain. CDR1 and CDR2 (germline): GTSNPN, SVGIG (reference sequence). The CDR3 consists of 13 residues. V shed 3 bases and J shed 8 bases, with 16 bases lying between them. This chain's CDR3 is CAWRVGLLRGYTF. CDR3 DNA: TGTGCCTGGAGGGTGGGCCTTCTAAGAGGCTACACCTTC. The full variable domain, in which reference TRBV30 and TRBJ1-2 provide the parts outside the CDR3, is SQTIHQWPATLVQPVGSPLSLECTVEGTSNPNLYWYRQAAGRGLQLLFYSVGIGQISSEVPQNLSASRPQDRQFILSSKKLLLSDSGFYLCAWRVGLLRGYTFGSGTRLTVV.

The V call is TRBV7-3, the J call TRBJ1-1; D is perhaps TRBD1 (6 bases). The CDR3 has 16 amino acids. The V gene lost 5 bases and the J gene lost 0 bases, with 16 bases spanning the gap. Germline-derived CDR1 and CDR2 are SGHTA and FQGTGA. In DNA, the CDR3 is TGTGCCAGCAGCGGACATCACAGGGAGATGAACACTGAAGCTTTCTTT. It is translated as CASSGHHREMNTEAFF. The entire variable domain, with the rest obtained from reference TRBV7-3 and TRBJ1-1, is as follows: GAGVSQTPSNKVTEKGKYVELRCDPISGHTALYWYRQSLGQGPEFLIYFQGTGAADDSGLPNDRFFAVRPEGSVSTLKIQRTERGDSAVYLCASSGHHREMNTEAFFGQGTRLTVV.

The chain recombines TRBV6-6 with TRBJ1-5, with D perhaps matching TRBD1 (5 bases). In germline, CDR1 is MNHNY, CDR2 SVGAGI (reference sequence). V gave up 5 bases and J gave up 0 bases, with 11 bases separating them. The CDR3 totals 15 residues. CDR3 in DNA: TGTGCCAGCAGTCCGGGACTGCTTAGCAATCAGCCCCAGCATTTT. Its translation: CASSPGLLSNQPQHF.

The chain couples TRBV2 to TRBJ1-3; D possibly corresponds to TRBD1 (5 bases). Per the germline V gene, CDR1 is SNHLY and CDR2 is FYNNEI. The V end lost 4 bases, the J end lost 2 bases, and 18 bases lay between the germline ends. The CDR3 spans 17 residues. The CDR3 DNA reads as TGTGCCAGCAGTGCCGACAGACCCGACCACCCTGGAAACACCATATATTTT. It yields the protein CASSADRPDHPGNTIYF.